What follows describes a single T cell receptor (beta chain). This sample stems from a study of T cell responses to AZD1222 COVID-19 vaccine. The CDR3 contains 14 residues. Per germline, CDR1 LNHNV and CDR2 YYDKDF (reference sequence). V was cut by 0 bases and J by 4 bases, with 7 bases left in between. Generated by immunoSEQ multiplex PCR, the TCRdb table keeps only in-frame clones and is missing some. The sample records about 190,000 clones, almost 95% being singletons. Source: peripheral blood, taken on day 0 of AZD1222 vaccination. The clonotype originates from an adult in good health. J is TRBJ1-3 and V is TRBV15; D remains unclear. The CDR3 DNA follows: TGTGCCACCAGCAGAGATCAGGCGGGAAACACCATATATTTT. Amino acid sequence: CATSRDQAGNTIYF. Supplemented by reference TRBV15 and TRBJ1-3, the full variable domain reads DAMVIQNPRYQVTQFGKPVTLSCSQTLNHNVMYWYQQKSSQAPKLLFHYYDKDFNNEADTPDNFQSRRPNTSFCFLDIRSPGLGDTAMYLCATSRDQAGNTIYFGEGSWLTVV.